This T cell receptor (beta chain) comes out of a study of technical replicates of blood from a few donors. V lost 1 base to trimming and J lost 5 bases; unmatched junction nucleotides: 12. In germline, CDR1 is SGDLS, CDR2 YYNGEE. The CDR3 is 17 amino acids. Clones were read by immunoSEQ multiplex PCR, and TCRdb kept only the in-frame ones, dropping some. The profile shows around 57,000 clones, almost 97% of them singletons. This receptor was taken from a human donor in good health. This chain links TRBV9 with TRBJ2-7; 10 bases line up with TRBD2. The sample consisted of T cells isolated from PBMCs. The CDR3 is CASSVSSSWLAGDEQYF. CDR3 nucleotide sequence: TGTGCCAGCAGCGTATCTTCCTCTTGGCTAGCGGGAGACGAGCAGTACTTC.